These T cell receptor beta chains were read from a single sample in a study of CXCR3-negative and CXCR3-positive naive CD8 T cells. TCRdb reanalyzed the 5' RACE reads, giving one entry per CDR3 protein sequence and no DNA. Here the sample table reports 56,000 or so distinct CDR3 sequences. Sequencing was performed on memory CD8+ T cells from blood. The source is a human donor in good health. Some clones in this sample may be carry-over from other donors' samples. CDR3s include the opening cysteine and the closing phenylalanine or tryptophan. Fields, in order: clone size, CDR3 length, J gene, V gene, CDR3 protein. A row's size may be missing; if present it is once, few, many or a size class.

>-|14|TRBJ1-2|TRBV6-2/TRBV6-3
CASSARDNNYGYTF
>-|14|TRBJ1-5|TRBV6-2/TRBV6-3
CASRIGSSQQPQHF
>-|14|TRBJ2-1|TRBV28
CASSLNGESDEQFF
>-|15|TRBJ2-3|TRBV29-1
CSVEETQALTDTQYF
>-|13|TRBJ1-1|TRBV19
CATKTGDYTEAFF
>-|14|TRBJ2-7|TRBV28
CASTPGTGTYEQYF
>-|15|TRBJ2-3|TRBV5-6
CASSYGGSRTDTPYF
>-|12|TRBJ1-1|TRBV29-1
CSVEGGPPEAFF
>-|19|TRBJ2-1|TRBV11-2
CASSSPGSTGGYEGDEQFF
>-|13|TRBJ2-1|TRBV7-3
CASSLSPYNEQFF
>-|17|TRBJ1-4|TRBV4-1
CASSQRYPGGEGEKLFF
>-|16|TRBJ2-3|TRBV9
CASSVDPDGGTDTQYF
>medium-sized|18|TRBJ1-1|TRBV20-1
CSASPPGTASDMNTEAFF
>-|18|TRBJ1-2|TRBV3-1
CASSQDFGREGPAYGYTF
>-|13|TRBJ2-7|TRBV29-1
CSVEGNLPNEQYF
>-|15|TRBJ1-5|TRBV15
CATSRDRGSNQPQHF
>-|19|TRBJ2-7|TRBV4-2
CASSQVTPEVYLTTYEQYF
>-|15|TRBJ2-7|TRBV6-2/TRBV6-3
CASNPRLDSSYEPYF
>-|14|TRBJ2-7|TRBV6-5
CASSYTSGSYEQYF
>-|13|TRBJ2-7|TRBV28
CASSRYRGYEQYF
>-|13|TRBJ2-2|TRBV7-9
CASSPLTTGELFF
>-|14|TRBJ2-1|TRBV29-1
CSVGNERGLNEQFF
>-|12|TRBJ2-1|TRBV6-5
CASAQGANEQFF
>-|15|TRBJ2-7|TRBV28
CASSLDGGGPYEQYF
>-|12|TRBJ2-1|TRBV29-1
CSARTGYNEQFF
>-|14|TRBJ2-1|TRBV6-2/TRBV6-3
CASRILGLSNEQFF
>-|13|TRBJ2-2|TRBV6-2/TRBV6-3
CASRQDQGGELFF
>-|16|TRBJ2-2|TRBV9
CASSYPSGRNTGELFF
>-|17|TRBJ1-6|TRBV20-1
CSAREIMTSSYNSPLHF
>-|15|TRBJ2-1|TRBV6-2/TRBV6-3
CASSYNPGGRDEQFF